These 11 T cell receptor beta chains originate from one sample sequenced in a study of OX40 agonist ivuxolimab in advanced cancers. TCRdb keeps only in-frame clones here, not all; method: immunoSEQ multiplex PCR. This repertoire shows fewer than 95,000 clones, about 80% found once; its top ten account for 6.5% to 8%. Sample: CD4+ or CD8+ T cells sorted from blood, taken in a trial of the OX40 agonist ivuxolimab. The receptor source for this set is an adult with an advanced solid tumor such as melanoma, head and neck, liver or kidney cancer.

The chain combines TRBV9 with TRBJ2-5; 7 nucleotides match TRBD2. The trim removed 0 bases at V and 1 base at J, leaving 3 bases unmatched. Germline V gives CDR1 SGDLS, CDR2 YYNGEE. The CDR3 is 15 amino acids. For the CDR3, the DNA is TGTGCCAGCAGCGTAGATGGGGGGGTCCAAGAGACCCAGTACTTC. Encoded protein: CASSVDGGVQETQYF.

This clone was seen only once. The J gene is TRBJ2-5, the V gene TRBV4-2, with a tentative D call TRBD1 (6 bases). V was cut by 1 base and J by 2 bases, with 20 bases left in between. CDR1 LGHNA and CDR2 YNFKEQ come from the germline V gene. The CDR3 totals 18 residues. CDR3 sequence: CASSQGVFGGTGQETQYF. As DNA, the CDR3 is TGTGCCAGCAGCCAAGGGGTGTTTGGGGGCACAGGGCAAGAGACCCAGTACTTC.

The chain joins TRBV19 to TRBJ1-1; D ambiguous. Looked up from germline, CDR1 is LNHDA and CDR2 is SQIVND (reference sequence). V lost 1 base and J 10 bases, leaving 10 bases between the germline ends. The length of the CDR3 is 12 residues. This CDR3 is CASSIGPSRAFF. In DNA form, the CDR3 reads TGTGCCAGTAGTATAGGACCCTCGAGAGCTTTCTTT.

V gene TRBV7-2 combines with J gene TRBJ2-3, with 12 positions matching TRBD2. CDR3 length: 15 amino acids. Germline CDR1 is SGHTA and CDR2 is FQGNSA. With 3 bases clipped from V and 10 bases from J, the junction kept 8 bases outside the gene matches. CDR3 protein: CASSFPSGGEVAQYF. The DNA for the CDR3 is TGTGCCAGCAGCTTCCCTAGCGGGGGGGAGGTCGCGCAGTATTTT.

This chain connects TRBV4-2 to TRBJ2-2; 7 bases map to TRBD2. The CDR3 is made up of 14 amino acids. Per the germline V gene, CDR1 is LGHNA and CDR2 is YNFKEQ. V lost 8 bases and J lost 2; bases outside the gene matches: 5. The CDR3 spells CASSGRSNTGELFF. CDR3 nucleotides: TGTGCCAGCTCCGGGAGGTCCAACACCGGGGAGCTGTTTTTT.

The count of this clone is one. The chain is built from TRBV7-9 and TRBJ2-3; weak D call: TRBD1 (6 bases). The V end lost 5 bases, the J end lost 0 bases, and 18 bases lay between the germline ends. This CDR3 region has 17 residues. The germline gives CDR1 SEHNR, CDR2 FQNEAQ (reference sequence). The CDR3 DNA reads TGTGCCAGCAGCCCTGACAGGCTGCCATTTAGCACAGATACGCAGTATTTT. It is translated as CASSPDRLPFSTDTQYF.

This clone was observed a few times. This rearrangement joins TRBV7-2 to TRBJ2-7; D could derive from TRBD1 or TRBD2 (5 bases each). Trimming removed 4 bases at V and 2 bases at J, with 15 bases between. CDR3 size: 15 residues. The V gene's germline CDR1 is SGHTA and CDR2 FQGNSA. CDR3 sequence: CASSWGPGGAYEQYV. CDR3 sequence (DNA): TGTGCCAGCAGCTGGGGACCCGGCGGAGCCTACGAGCAGTACGTC.

The rearrangement links TRBV5-6 to TRBJ2-1, with 9 bases fitting TRBD2. Germline assignment: CDR1 SGHDT and CDR2 YYEEEE. The CDR3 spans 16 residues. The trim removed 3 bases at V and 3 bases at J, leaving 7 bases unmatched. CDR3 sequence (DNA): TGTGCCAGCAGCTCTGCTAGCGGGATAGACTACAATGAGCAGTTCTTC. Translating it yields CASSSASGIDYNEQFF. Variable domain in full (rest from reference TRBV5-6 and TRBJ2-1): DAGVTQSPTHLIKTRGQQVTLRCSPKSGHDTVSWYQQALGQGPQFIFQYYEEEERQRGNFPDRFSGHQFPNYSSELNVNALLLGDSALYLCASSSASGIDYNEQFFGPGTRLTVL.

The chain recombines TRBV7-9 with TRBJ2-1; D is ambiguous. V was cut by 0 bases and J by 8 bases, with 11 bases left in between. CDR3 size: 14 residues. CDR1 SEHNR and CDR2 FQNEAQ come from the germline V gene (reference sequence). The CDR3 sequence is CASSLAKGLDEQFF. The CDR3 DNA follows: TGTGCCAGCAGCTTAGCTAAGGGTCTGGATGAGCAGTTCTTC.

This clone was seen a single time. CDR3 bases: TGTGCCAGCAGTGAAATCCCCCTTCAAGTCCGGGGCTCTGGGGCCAACGTCCTGACTTTC. Its translation: CASSEIPLQVRGSGANVLTF. V is TRBV2 and J is TRBJ2-6; tentatively, D is TRBD2 (5 bases). CDR1 and CDR2 from the germline V gene are SNHLY and FYNNEI. V dropped 2 bases and J dropped 0 bases, with 20 bases sitting between them. The CDR3 consists of 20 residues. The whole variable domain, remainder taken from reference TRBV2 and TRBJ2-6, is EPEVTQTPSHQVTQMGQEVILRCVPISNHLYFYWYRQILGQKVEFLVSFYNNEISEKSEIFDDQFSVERPDGSNFTLKIRSTKLEDSAMYFCASSEIPLQVRGSGANVLTFGAGSRLTVL.

The V call is TRBV7-9, the J call TRBJ2-4; the match to TRBD1 covers 7 bases. This CDR3 region has 19 residues. Germline CDR1 SEHNR, CDR2 FQNEAQ (reference sequence). Germline trimming cut 4 bases from V and 0 bases from J; bases unmatched to any gene: 15. CDR3 region: CASSSASPDRALAKNIQYF. The DNA of the CDR3 is TGTGCCAGCAGCTCAGCATCCCCCGACAGGGCCTTAGCCAAAAACATTCAGTACTTC.